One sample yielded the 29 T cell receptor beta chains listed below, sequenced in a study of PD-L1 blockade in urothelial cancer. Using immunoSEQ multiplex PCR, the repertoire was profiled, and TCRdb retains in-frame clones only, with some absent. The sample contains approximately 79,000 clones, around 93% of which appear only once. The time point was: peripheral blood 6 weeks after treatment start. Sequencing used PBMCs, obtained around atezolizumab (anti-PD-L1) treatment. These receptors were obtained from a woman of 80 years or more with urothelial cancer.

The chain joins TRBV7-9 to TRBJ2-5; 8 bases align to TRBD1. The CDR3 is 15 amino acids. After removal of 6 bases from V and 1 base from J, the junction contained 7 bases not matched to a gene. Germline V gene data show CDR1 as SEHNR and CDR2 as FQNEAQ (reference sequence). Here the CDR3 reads CASRNGQGGQETQYF. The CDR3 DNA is TGTGCCAGCAGAAACGGACAGGGCGGCCAAGAGACCCAGTACTTC.

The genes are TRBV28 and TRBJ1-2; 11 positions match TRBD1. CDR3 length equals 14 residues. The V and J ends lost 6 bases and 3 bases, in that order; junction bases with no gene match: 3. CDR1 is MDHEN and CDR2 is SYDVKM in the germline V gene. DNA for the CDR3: TGTGCCAGCAGCCGGACAGGGGGCCACTATGGCTACACCTTC. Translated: CASSRTGGHYGYTF.

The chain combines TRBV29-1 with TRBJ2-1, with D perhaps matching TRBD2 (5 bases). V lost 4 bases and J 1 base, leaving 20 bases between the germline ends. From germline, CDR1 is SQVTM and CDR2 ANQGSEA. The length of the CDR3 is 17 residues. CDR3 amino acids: CSVGFPIEGRSYNEQFF. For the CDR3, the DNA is TGCAGCGTTGGATTCCCTATCGAGGGTAGGTCCTACAATGAGCAGTTCTTC.

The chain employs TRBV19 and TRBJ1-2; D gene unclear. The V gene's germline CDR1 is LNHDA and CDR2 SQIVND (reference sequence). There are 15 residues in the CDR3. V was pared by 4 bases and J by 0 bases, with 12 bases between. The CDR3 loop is CASSTTAYTNYGYTF. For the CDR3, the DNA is TGTGCCAGTAGTACAACAGCTTATACTAACTATGGCTACACCTTC.

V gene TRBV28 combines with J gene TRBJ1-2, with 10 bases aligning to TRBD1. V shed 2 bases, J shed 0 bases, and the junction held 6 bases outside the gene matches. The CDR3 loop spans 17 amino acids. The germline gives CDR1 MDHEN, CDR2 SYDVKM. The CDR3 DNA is TGTGCCAGCAGTTTAGAGGGACAGGGGAGCTCTAACTATGGCTACACCTTC. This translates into CASSLEGQGSSNYGYTF.

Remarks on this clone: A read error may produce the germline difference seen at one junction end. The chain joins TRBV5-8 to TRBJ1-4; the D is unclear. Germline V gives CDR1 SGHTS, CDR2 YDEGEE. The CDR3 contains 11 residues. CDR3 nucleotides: TGTGCCAGCAGCTTGGAGAGTCCGGAGAATTTT. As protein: CASSLESPENF.

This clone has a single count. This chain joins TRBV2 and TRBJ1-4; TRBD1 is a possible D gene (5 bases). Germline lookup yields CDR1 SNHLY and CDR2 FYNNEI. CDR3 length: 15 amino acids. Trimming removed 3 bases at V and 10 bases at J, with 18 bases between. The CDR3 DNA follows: TGTGCCAGCAGTGAGGAGGATGGGAGGGACGGAAAACTGTTTTTT. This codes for CASSEEDGRDGKLFF.

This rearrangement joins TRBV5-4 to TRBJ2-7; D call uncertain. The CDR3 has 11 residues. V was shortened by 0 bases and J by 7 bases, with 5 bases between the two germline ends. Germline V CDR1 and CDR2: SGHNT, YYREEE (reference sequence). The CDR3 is CASSLAVEQYF. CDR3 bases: TGTGCCAGCAGCTTGGCTGTTGAGCAGTACTTC.

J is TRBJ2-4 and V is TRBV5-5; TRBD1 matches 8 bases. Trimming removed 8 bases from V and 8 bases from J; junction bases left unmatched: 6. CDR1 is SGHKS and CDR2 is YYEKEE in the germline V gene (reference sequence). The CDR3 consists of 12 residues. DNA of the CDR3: TGTGCCAGTGCTGGACAGGGAGACATTCAGTACTTC. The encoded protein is CASAGQGDIQYF.

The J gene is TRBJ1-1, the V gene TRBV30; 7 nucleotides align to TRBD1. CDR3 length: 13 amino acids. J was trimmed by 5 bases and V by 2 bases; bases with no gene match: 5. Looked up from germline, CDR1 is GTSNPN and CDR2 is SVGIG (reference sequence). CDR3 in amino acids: CAWSKTGITEAFF. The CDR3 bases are TGTGCCTGGAGTAAGACAGGGATAACTGAAGCTTTCTTT.

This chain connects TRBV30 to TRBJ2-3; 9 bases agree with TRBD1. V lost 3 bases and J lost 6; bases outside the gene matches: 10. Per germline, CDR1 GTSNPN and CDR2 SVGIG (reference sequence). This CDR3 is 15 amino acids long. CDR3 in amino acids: CAWSPLQGARDTQYF. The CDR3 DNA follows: TGTGCCTGGAGCCCCCTACAGGGGGCGCGGGATACGCAGTATTTT.

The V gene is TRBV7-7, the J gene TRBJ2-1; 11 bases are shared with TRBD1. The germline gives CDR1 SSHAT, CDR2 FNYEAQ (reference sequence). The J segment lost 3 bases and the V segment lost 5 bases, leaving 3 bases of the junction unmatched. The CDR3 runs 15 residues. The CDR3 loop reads CASSVGTGGYNEQFF. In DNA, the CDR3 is TGTGCCAGCAGCGTGGGGACAGGGGGCTACAATGAGCAGTTCTTC.

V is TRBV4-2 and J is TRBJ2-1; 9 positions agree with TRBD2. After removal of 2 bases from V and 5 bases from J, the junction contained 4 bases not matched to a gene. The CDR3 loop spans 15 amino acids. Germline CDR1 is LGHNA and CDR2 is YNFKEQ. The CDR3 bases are TGTGCCAGCAGCCAAACTAGCGGGTATCACAATGAGCAGTTCTTC. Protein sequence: CASSQTSGYHNEQFF.

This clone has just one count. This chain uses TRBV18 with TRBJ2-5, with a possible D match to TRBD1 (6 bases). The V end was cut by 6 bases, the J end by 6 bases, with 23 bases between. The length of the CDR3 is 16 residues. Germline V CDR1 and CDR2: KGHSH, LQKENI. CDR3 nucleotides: TGTGCCAGCTCGTCAGCCGCAGGGGAGCCTCTGAAGACCCAGTACTTC. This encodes CASSSAAGEPLKTQYF.

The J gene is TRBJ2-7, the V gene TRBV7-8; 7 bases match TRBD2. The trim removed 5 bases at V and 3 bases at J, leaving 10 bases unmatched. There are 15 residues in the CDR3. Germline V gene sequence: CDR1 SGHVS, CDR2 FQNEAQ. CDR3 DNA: TGTGCCAGCAGCGCCTCGACTAGCAGGCTCTACGAGCAGTACTTC. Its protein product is CASSASTSRLYEQYF.

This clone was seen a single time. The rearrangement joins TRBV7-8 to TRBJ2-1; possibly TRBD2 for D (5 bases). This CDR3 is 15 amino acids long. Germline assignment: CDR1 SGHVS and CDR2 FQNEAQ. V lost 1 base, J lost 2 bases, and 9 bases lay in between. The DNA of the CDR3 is TGTGCCAGCAGCTTAGAGCTAGCCGCCTACAATGAGCAGTTCTTC. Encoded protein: CASSLELAAYNEQFF.

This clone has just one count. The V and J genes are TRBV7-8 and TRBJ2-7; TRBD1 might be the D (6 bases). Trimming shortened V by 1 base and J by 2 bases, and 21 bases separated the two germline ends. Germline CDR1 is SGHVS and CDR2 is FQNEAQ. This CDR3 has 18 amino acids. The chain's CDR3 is CASSLEGVRRVGAYEQYF. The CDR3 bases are TGTGCCAGCAGCTTAGAGGGGGTCCGGCGGGTTGGGGCCTACGAGCAGTACTTC.

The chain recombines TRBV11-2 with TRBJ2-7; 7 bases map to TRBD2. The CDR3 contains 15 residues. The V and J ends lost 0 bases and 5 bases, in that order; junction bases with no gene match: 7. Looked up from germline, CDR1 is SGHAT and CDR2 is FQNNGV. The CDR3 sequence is CASSLDLASGHEQYF. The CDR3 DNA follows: TGTGCCAGCAGCTTAGATTTAGCTAGCGGCCACGAGCAGTACTTC.

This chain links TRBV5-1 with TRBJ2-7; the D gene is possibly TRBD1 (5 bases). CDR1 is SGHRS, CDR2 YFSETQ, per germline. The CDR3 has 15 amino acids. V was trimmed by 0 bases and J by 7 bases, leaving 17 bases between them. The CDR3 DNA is TGCGCCAGCAGCTTGGGTTCAGGGATGTCGGAGGAGCAGTACTTC. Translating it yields CASSLGSGMSEEQYF.

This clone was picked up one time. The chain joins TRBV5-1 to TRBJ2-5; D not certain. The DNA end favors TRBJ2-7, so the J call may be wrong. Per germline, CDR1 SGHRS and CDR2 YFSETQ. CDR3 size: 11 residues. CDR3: CASSDYYEQYF. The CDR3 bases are TGCGCCAGCAGCGATTACTACGAGCAGTACTTC.

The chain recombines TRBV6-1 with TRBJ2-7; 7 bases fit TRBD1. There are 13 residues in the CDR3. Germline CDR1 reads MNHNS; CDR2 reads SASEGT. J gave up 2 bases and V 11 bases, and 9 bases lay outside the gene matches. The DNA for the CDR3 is TGTGCCTTTGAGGACAGGTTTACCTACGAGCAGTACTTC. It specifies CAFEDRFTYEQYF.

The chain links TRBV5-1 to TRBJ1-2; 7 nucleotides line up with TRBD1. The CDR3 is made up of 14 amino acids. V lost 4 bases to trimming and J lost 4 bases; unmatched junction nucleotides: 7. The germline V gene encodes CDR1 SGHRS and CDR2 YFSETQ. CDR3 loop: CASSPEGQSYGYTF. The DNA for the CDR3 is TGCGCCAGCAGCCCGGAGGGACAGAGCTATGGCTACACCTTC.

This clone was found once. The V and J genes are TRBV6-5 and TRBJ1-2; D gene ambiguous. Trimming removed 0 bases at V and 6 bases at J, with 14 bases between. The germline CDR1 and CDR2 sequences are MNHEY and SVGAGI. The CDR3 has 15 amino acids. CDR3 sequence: CASSYSFGVKNGYTF. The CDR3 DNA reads TGTGCCAGCAGTTACTCGTTCGGGGTTAAGAATGGCTACACCTTC.

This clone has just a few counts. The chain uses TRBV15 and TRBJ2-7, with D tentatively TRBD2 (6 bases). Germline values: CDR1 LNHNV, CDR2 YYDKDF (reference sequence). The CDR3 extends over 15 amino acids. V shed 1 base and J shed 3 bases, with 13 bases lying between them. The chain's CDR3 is CATSRGGETHYEQYF. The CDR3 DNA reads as TGTGCCACCAGCAGAGGGGGGGAGACCCACTACGAGCAGTACTTC.

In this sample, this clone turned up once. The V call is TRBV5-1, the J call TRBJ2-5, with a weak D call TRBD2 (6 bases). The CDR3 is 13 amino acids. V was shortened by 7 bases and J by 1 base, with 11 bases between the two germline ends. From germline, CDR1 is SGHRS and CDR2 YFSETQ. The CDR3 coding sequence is TGCGCCAGCGCGGCGGGAAGCCAAGAGACCCAGTACTTC. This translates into CASAAGSQETQYF.

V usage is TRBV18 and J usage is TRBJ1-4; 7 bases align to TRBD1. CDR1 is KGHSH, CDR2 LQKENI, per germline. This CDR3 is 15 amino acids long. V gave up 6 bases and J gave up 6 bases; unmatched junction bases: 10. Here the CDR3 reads CASSPYDRDDEKLFF. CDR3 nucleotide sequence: TGTGCCAGCTCCCCATACGACAGGGACGATGAAAAACTGTTTTTT.

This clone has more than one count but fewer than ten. The CDR3 is CASSLQGGTEAFF. The DNA for the CDR3 is TGTGCCAGCAGCTTACAGGGGGGCACTGAAGCTTTCTTT. The rearrangement links TRBV7-9 to TRBJ1-1; 7 nucleotides agree with TRBD1. Germline CDR1 is SEHNR and CDR2 is FQNEAQ (reference sequence). The CDR3 loop spans 13 amino acids. With V trimmed by 2 bases and J by 4 bases, 1 base remained unmatched. The variable domain in full, completed from reference TRBV7-9 and TRBJ1-1, reads DTGVSQNPRHKITKRGQNVTFRCDPISEHNRLYWYRQTLGQGPEFLTYFQNEAQLEKSRLLSDRFSAERPKGSFSTLEIQRTEQGDSAMYLCASSLQGGTEAFFGQGTRLTVV.

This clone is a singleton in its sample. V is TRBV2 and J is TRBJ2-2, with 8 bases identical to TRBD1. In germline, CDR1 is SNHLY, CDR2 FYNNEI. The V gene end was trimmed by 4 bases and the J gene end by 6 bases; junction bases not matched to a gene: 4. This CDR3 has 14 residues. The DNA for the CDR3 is TGTGCCAGCAGTGGGCAGGGGGCCGCCGGGGAGCTGTTTTTT. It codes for CASSGQGAAGELFF. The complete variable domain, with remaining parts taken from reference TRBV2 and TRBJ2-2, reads EPEVTQTPSHQVTQMGQEVILRCVPISNHLYFYWYRQILGQKVEFLVSFYNNEISEKSEIFDDQFSVERPDGSNFTLKIRSTKLEDSAMYFCASSGQGAAGELFFGEGSRLTVL.

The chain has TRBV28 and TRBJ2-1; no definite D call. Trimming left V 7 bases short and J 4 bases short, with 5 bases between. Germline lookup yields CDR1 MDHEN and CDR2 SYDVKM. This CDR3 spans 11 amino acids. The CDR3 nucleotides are TGTGCCAGCAACCTATACAATGAGCAGTTCTTC. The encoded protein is CASNLYNEQFF.